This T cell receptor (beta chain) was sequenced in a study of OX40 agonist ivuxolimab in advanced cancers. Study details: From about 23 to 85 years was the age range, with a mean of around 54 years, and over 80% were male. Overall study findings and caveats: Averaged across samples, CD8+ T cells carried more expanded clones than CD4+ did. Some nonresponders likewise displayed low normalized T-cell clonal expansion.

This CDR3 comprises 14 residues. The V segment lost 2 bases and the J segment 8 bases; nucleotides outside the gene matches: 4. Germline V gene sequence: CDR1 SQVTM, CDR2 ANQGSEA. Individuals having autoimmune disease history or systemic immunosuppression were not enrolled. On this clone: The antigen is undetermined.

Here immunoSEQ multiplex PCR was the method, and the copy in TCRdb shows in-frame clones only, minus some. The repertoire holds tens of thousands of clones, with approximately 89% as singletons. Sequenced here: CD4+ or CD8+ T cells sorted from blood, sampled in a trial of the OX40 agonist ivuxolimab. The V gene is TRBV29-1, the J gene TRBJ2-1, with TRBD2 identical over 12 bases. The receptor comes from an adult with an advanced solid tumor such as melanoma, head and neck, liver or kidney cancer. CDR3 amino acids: CSVELAGGGYEQFF. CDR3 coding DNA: TGCAGCGTTGAACTAGCGGGAGGGGGATATGAGCAGTTCTTC.